The entry that follows covers one T cell receptor (beta chain) sequence. The sample comes from a study of cytomegalovirus exposure and HLA in healthy donors. This CDR3 region has 13 residues. CDR1 and CDR2 (germline): MNHEY, SVGAGI. The ends lost 10 bases at V and 2 bases at J; junction bases unmatched: 8. PCR employed 60 Vbeta and 13 Jbeta primers. Method: immunoSEQ multiplex PCR; TCRdb's copy keeps in-frame clones and lacks some. Of around 100,000 clones listed, approximately 76% are singletons. The TCR comes from a woman in her late teens or twenties in good health and CMV-seropositive. V and J are TRBV6-5 and TRBJ2-7, with TRBD1 matching over 7 bases. The sequenced material came from PBMCs. The DNA of the CDR3 is TGTGCCACCCTAGACAGGGCCACCTACGAGCAGTACTTC. This codes for CATLDRATYEQYF.